Each of the 27 T cell receptor beta chains below was sequenced from the same sample in a study of early T cells in non-severe SARS-CoV-2 infection. MiXCR was run by TCRdb on the 5' RACE reads, yielding one entry per CDR3 protein. Among 30,000 to 40,000 distinct CDR3 sequences, roughly 4.8% were seen once, and the ten largest hold 15% to 20%. The material sequenced was whole blood. The receptors here all came from an adult who was a healthcare worker with PCR-confirmed SARS-CoV-2 infection or an uninfected control (not recorded which).

The table lists this clonotype with many counts. This chain joins TRBV11-2 and TRBJ1-2; no clear D. The germline V and J ends were trimmed by 0 bases and 4 bases, with 6 bases remaining between them. Per the germline V gene, CDR1 is SGHAT and CDR2 is FQNNGV. There are 13 residues in the CDR3. CDR3 sequence: CASSLDGGYGYTF. DNA for the CDR3: TGTGCCAGCAGCTTAGATGGTGGCTATGGCTACACCTTC.

This clonotype has at least ten counts. The chain recombines TRBV30 with TRBJ1-6, with D perhaps TRBD1 (5 bases). Trimming stripped 3 bases from V and 6 bases from J, with 12 bases between. This CDR3 comprises 14 residues. Germline CDR1 and CDR2: GTSNPN and SVGIG (reference sequence). CDR3 sequence reads: CAWSRGGGNSPLHF. In nucleotides, the CDR3 is TGTGCCTGGAGCCGGGGTGGGGGTAATTCACCCCTCCACTTT.

V gene TRBV13 combines with J gene TRBJ2-1, with D maybe TRBD2 (6 bases). The V gene's germline CDR1 is PRHDT and CDR2 FYEKMQ (reference sequence). The CDR3 extends over 14 amino acids. With 5 bases removed from V and 5 bases from J, the gap between germline ends came to 13 bases. The CDR3 bases are TGTGCCAGCAGCGTCGGGACTGGCGACAATGAGCAGTTCTTC. The encoded protein is CASSVGTGDNEQFF.

This clonotype was seen repeatedly, ten times or more. The chain is built from TRBV2 and TRBJ1-5, with 7 bases identical to TRBD1. There are 14 residues in the CDR3. Trimming removed 4 bases from V and 7 bases from J; junction bases left unmatched: 7. Germline CDR1 and CDR2: SNHLY and FYNNEI. The DNA for the CDR3 is TGTGCCAGCAGTGCTTTACAGGGGTTCCAGCCCCAGCATTTT. Its translation is CASSALQGFQPQHF.

V and J are TRBV6-6 and TRBJ2-3; D unresolved. Deletions cut 8 bases from V and 4 bases from J, with 16 bases between. The CDR3 is 14 residues long. Germline loops: CDR1 MNHNY, CDR2 SVGAGI (reference sequence). The CDR3 loop is CASARFVTADTQYF. In DNA, the CDR3 is TGTGCCAGCGCACGCTTTGTAACCGCAGATACGCAGTATTTT.

The genes are TRBV4-1 and TRBJ1-5; TRBD1 might be the D (5 bases). Germline lookup yields CDR1 MGHRA and CDR2 YSYEKL. V was clipped by 0 bases and J by 7 bases, with 13 bases between them. The CDR3 consists of 15 residues. DNA for the CDR3: TGCGCCAGCAGCCAAGATCACAGGTATGGACAGCCCCAGCATTTT. Its translation: CASSQDHRYGQPQHF.

This clonotype was seen many times. V is TRBV15 and J is TRBJ2-5; 7 bases map to TRBD2. CDR1 and CDR2 (germline): LNHNV, YYDKDF (reference sequence). The CDR3 has 15 amino acids. V lost 3 bases, J lost 4 bases, and 8 bases stayed unmatched. CDR3 bases: TGTGCCACCAGCAGTGGTGCCGGGGGGTTAGAGACCCAGTACTTC. This encodes CATSSGAGGLETQYF.

This clonotype was seen many times. The CDR3 DNA sequence: TGTGCCAGCAGCCCCCGGTGGGGGGGTAACTACAATGAGCAGTTCTTC. Protein: CASSPRWGGNYNEQFF. This rearrangement joins TRBV13 to TRBJ2-1, with TRBD2 identical over 7 bases. J was trimmed by 3 bases and V by 5 bases; bases with no gene match: 10. Germline V gene lookup returns CDR1 PRHDT and CDR2 FYEKMQ (reference sequence). This CDR3 has 16 amino acids.

Notes on this clonotype: With a much larger clone just one base away, this may be a read error. This chain links TRBV6-5 with TRBJ1-2; D gene unclear. V was shortened by 6 bases and J by 0 bases, with 11 bases between the two germline ends. CDR3 length: 14 residues. In germline, CDR1 is MNHEY, CDR2 SVGAGI. The chain's CDR3 is CASSREVANYGYTF. CDR3 DNA: TGTGCCAGCAGCCGCGAGGTGGCTAACTATGGCTACACCTTC.

This clonotype was detected ten times or more. The rearrangement joins TRBV4-2 to TRBJ2-1; TRBD2 matches 11 bases. V dropped 0 bases and J dropped 7; count of bases not matched to a gene: 5. This CDR3 comprises 16 residues. From germline, CDR1 is LGHNA and CDR2 YNFKEQ. CDR3 in DNA: TGTGCCAGCAGCCAAGATGTAGCGGGGGGGCAGAATGAGCAGTTCTTC. Protein sequence: CASSQDVAGGQNEQFF.

This clonotype was seen repeatedly, ten times or more. The chain uses TRBV19 and TRBJ1-5, with a possible D match to TRBD1 (6 bases). V was shortened by 3 bases and J by 2 bases, with 14 bases between the two germline ends. This CDR3 region has 16 residues. In germline, CDR1 is LNHDA, CDR2 SQIVND (reference sequence). CDR3 loop: CASSIVEGVGNQPQHF. CDR3 in DNA: TGTGCCAGTAGTATTGTCGAGGGGGTGGGCAATCAGCCCCAGCATTTT.

This clonotype was seen many times. The chain carries TRBV7-4 and TRBJ2-3; 8 bases align to TRBD2. J gave up 4 bases and V 2 bases, and 5 bases lay outside the gene matches. CDR1 and CDR2 (germline): SGHVT, SQSDAQ. This CDR3 is 15 amino acids long. The CDR3: CASSLRRGGADTQYF. CDR3 DNA: TGTGCCAGCAGCTTACGACGGGGGGGAGCAGATACGCAGTATTTT.

This clonotype was counted ten times or more. Written as DNA, the CDR3 is TGTGCCTGGACGTCAGAGGACACTGAAGCTTTCTTT. Translation gives CAWTSEDTEAFF. V gene TRBV30 combines with J gene TRBJ1-1; D is unclear. CDR1 and CDR2 from the germline V gene are GTSNPN and SVGIG (reference sequence). The CDR3 sequence is 12 residues long. The ends were cut back, 4 bases at V and 3 bases at J, with 9 bases in the middle. Looking up the rest from reference TRBV30 and TRBJ1-1 gives the full variable domain: SQTIHQWPATLVQPVGSPLSLECTVEGTSNPNLYWYRQAAGRGLQLLFYSVGIGQISSEVPQNLSASRPQDRQFILSSKKLLLSDSGFYLCAWTSEDTEAFFGQGTRLTVV.

Only a few counts were recorded for this clonotype. This sequence joins TRBV12-3 or TRBV12-4 and TRBJ2-1, with D tentatively TRBD1 (6 bases). The length of the CDR3 is 14 residues. Trimming removed 5 bases at V and 1 base at J, with 9 bases between. CDR3 DNA sequence: TGTGCCAGCAGTCTTGGACAGTCCTACAATGAGCAGTTCTTC. It specifies CASSLGQSYNEQFF.

This clonotype was recorded at least ten times. This chain connects TRBV20-1 to TRBJ1-6; D is uncertain. The CDR3 contains 15 residues. V shed 2 bases and J shed 5 bases, with 13 bases lying between them. Per germline, CDR1 DFQATT and CDR2 SNEGSKA (reference sequence). CDR3 in DNA: TGCAGTGCTAGACAGCCGGGCCTGAATAATTCACCCCTCCACTTT. Amino acids: CSARQPGLNNSPLHF.

The rearrangement joins TRBV7-9 to TRBJ1-2, with TRBD1 as a possible D gene (5 bases). The CDR3 spans 14 residues. V lost 5 bases to trimming and J lost 1 base, with 11 bases between them. From germline, CDR1 is SEHNR and CDR2 FQNEAQ (reference sequence). The CDR3 protein is CASSLDSLNYGYTF. CDR3 nucleotides: TGTGCCAGCAGCCTCGACAGCCTTAACTATGGCTACACCTTC.

The chain combines TRBV12-3 or TRBV12-4 with TRBJ2-5, with D unclear. With 4 bases removed from V and 5 bases from J, the gap between germline ends came to 14 bases. The CDR3 has 14 residues. CDR3 region: CASSSAGKIETQYF. The CDR3 DNA is TGTGCCAGCAGTTCTGCAGGCAAGATCGAGACCCAGTACTTC.

This clonotype has more than one count but fewer than ten. The J gene is TRBJ2-7, the V gene TRBV18; TRBD2 might be the D (6 bases). The CDR3 loop spans 14 amino acids. The germline gives CDR1 KGHSH, CDR2 LQKENI. V was cut by 2 bases and J by 4 bases, with 12 bases left in between. Here the CDR3 DNA reads TGTGCCAGCTCACCAGGGACTGGAGCTTACGAGCAGTACTTC. Protein: CASSPGTGAYEQYF.

In its sample, this clonotype was seen many times. The genes are TRBV3-1 and TRBJ2-3; 8 bases are shared with TRBD2. Germline CDR1 and CDR2: LGHDT and YNNKEL (reference sequence). V lost 2 bases, J lost 3 bases, and 10 bases stayed unmatched. The CDR3 runs 17 residues. CDR3 protein: CASSQYSGALPTDTQYF. The DNA for the CDR3 is TGTGCCAGCAGCCAATATAGCGGGGCCCTCCCGACAGATACGCAGTATTTT.

This clonotype showed up just a few times. The chain links TRBV18 to TRBJ1-1; 8 bases are a match to TRBD1. After removal of 3 bases from V and 1 base from J, the junction contained 13 bases not matched to a gene. Germline loops: CDR1 KGHSH, CDR2 LQKENI. The CDR3 has 18 residues. The CDR3 spells CASSPQGGQGLPNTEAFF. The CDR3 nucleotides are TGTGCCAGCTCACCTCAAGGAGGACAGGGCCTTCCGAACACTGAAGCTTTCTTT. The full variable domain, completed using reference TRBV18 and TRBJ1-1, is NAGVMQNPRHLVRRRGQEARLRCSPMKGHSHVYWYRQLPEEGLKFMVYLQKENIIDESGMPKERFSAEFPKEGPSILRIQQVVRGDSAAYFCASSPQGGQGLPNTEAFFGQGTRLTVV.

The gene calls are TRBV13 and TRBJ2-1; D gene unclear. The V gene's germline CDR1 is PRHDT and CDR2 FYEKMQ (reference sequence). V was cut by 2 bases and J by 9 bases, with 8 bases left in between. The CDR3 extends over 12 amino acids. The CDR3 sequence: CASSLSRGEQFF. DNA of the CDR3: TGTGCCAGCAGCTTAAGTAGAGGTGAGCAGTTCTTC.

Many counts were recorded for this clonotype. This chain uses TRBV20-1 with TRBJ2-1; D gene uncertain. The CDR3 is 14 amino acids. From germline, CDR1 is DFQATT and CDR2 SNEGSKA (reference sequence). V lost 5 bases, J lost 4 bases, and 15 bases lay in between. CDR3 in amino acids: CSAPNPLTYNEQFF. In DNA form, the CDR3 reads TGCAGTGCTCCGAACCCACTCACGTACAATGAGCAGTTCTTC.

This clonotype was picked up many times. This chain connects TRBV3-1 to TRBJ1-1, with 7 positions matching TRBD1. The CDR3 is 15 amino acids. Germline V gene data show CDR1 as LGHDT and CDR2 as YNNKEL (reference sequence). Trimming at V came to 2 bases and at J to 5 bases, leaving 8 bases not matched to a gene. This CDR3 is CASSQLQGYRTEAFF. The CDR3 DNA is TGTGCCAGCAGCCAACTACAGGGGTATAGAACTGAAGCTTTCTTT.

This clonotype was detected ten times or more. The chain uses TRBV12-3 or TRBV12-4 and TRBJ1-1; D is perhaps TRBD1 (6 bases). CDR3 length: 14 amino acids. With 5 bases removed from V and 7 bases from J, the gap between germline ends came to 17 bases. CDR3 sequence (DNA): TGTGCCAGCAGTGTCTCGATGGACAGTTTTGAAGCTTTCTTT. It yields the protein CASSVSMDSFEAFF.

This clonotype was detected ten times or more. The rearrangement joins TRBV7-8 to TRBJ2-3, with D hard to call. The CDR3 consists of 11 residues. Trimming stripped 3 bases from V and 4 bases from J, with 2 bases between. Germline lookup yields CDR1 SGHVS and CDR2 FQNEAQ. The DNA of the CDR3 is TGTGCCAGCAGCTTGTCAGATACGCAGTATTTT. As protein: CASSLSDTQYF.

This clonotype was seen many times. The V gene is TRBV12-3 or TRBV12-4, the J gene TRBJ2-2, with 7 positions matching TRBD2. This CDR3 is 14 amino acids long. V trimming: 7 bases; J trimming: 3 bases; junction bases outside the gene matches: 5. CDR3 sequence reads: CASNSAGDTGELFF. CDR3 DNA: TGTGCCAGCAACTCTGCGGGGGACACCGGGGAGCTGTTTTTT.

This clonotype was recorded many times. The V call is TRBV5-1, the J call TRBJ1-1; no clear D. This CDR3 has 15 amino acids. V was shortened by 1 base and J by 1 base, with 11 bases between the two germline ends. Germline lookup yields CDR1 SGHRS and CDR2 YFSETQ. The CDR3 region is CASSLSVLANTEAFF. The CDR3, as DNA: TGCGCCAGCAGCTTGTCAGTTTTGGCGAACACTGAAGCTTTCTTT. Combining the CDR3 with reference TRBV5-1 and TRBJ1-1 gives the whole variable domain KAGVTQTPRYLIKTRGQQVTLSCSPISGHRSVSWYQQTPGQGLQFLFEYFSETQRNKGNFPGRFSGRQFSNSRSEMNVSTLELGDSALYLCASSLSVLANTEAFFGQGTRLTVV.